The sequence of this T cell receptor (beta chain) was determined in a study of regulatory T cells in long-lasting Graves disease. Whole-study results and caveats: Repertoires from persistent disease leaned toward TRBV28, TRBJ1-2 and TRBJ2-5.

The time point is: newly diagnosed GD, antithyroid drugs for less than 3 months. RNA isolated from PBMCs was used to make the TCR library. Each of the patients was recruited from an endocrinology department situated in Xi'an, China. CDR1 and CDR2 (germline): SGHRS, YFSETQ. V lost 4 bases to trimming and J lost 4 bases; unmatched junction nucleotides: 7. CDR3 length: 15 residues. According to the study, TCR beta libraries were built with iRepertoire HTBI primers and CDR3-region Arm-PCR. TCRdb recomputed calls from the multiplex PCR reads with MiXCR, one row per CDR3 protein. The data show some 410,000 distinct CDR3 sequences, roughly 15% seen once. This clonotype has more than one count but fewer than ten. No antigen is known for it. The sample was also reused in another study, on T cells in Graves' hyperthyroidism and ophthalmopathy. That work states: The HTBI primer set drove a first-round RT-PCR of the TCR CDR3. Clonotypes that were expanded in thyroid above 0.001 mostly appeared in blood too.

The source was peripheral blood mononuclear cells (PBMCs), collected at new diagnosis, from a patient treated with antithyroid drugs. The sequence came from a young woman with Graves disease. The V call is TRBV5-1, the J call TRBJ2-1, with 8 nucleotides matching TRBD1. The CDR3 region has the DNA TGCGCCAGCAGCGAGGAGGGACAGGTTTACAATGAGCAGTTCTTC. Its translation: CASSEEGQVYNEQFF.